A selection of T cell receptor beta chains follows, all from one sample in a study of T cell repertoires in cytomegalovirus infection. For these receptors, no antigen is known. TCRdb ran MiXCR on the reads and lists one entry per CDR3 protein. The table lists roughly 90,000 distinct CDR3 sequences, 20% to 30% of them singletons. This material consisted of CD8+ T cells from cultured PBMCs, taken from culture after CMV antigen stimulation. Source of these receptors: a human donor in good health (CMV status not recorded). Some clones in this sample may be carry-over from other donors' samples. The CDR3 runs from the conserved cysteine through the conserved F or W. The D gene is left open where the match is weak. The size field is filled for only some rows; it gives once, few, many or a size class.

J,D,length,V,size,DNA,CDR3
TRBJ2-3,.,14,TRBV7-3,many,TGTGCCAGCAGCGGGGGGCTGGACACAGATACGCAGTATTTT,CASSGGLDTDTQYF
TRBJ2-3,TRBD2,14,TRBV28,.,TGTGTCAGCAGTACGGGACTACCCACAGATACGCAGTATTTT,CVSSTGLPTDTQYF
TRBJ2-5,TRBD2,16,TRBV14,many,TGTGCCAGCAGCCATTGGACTAGCGGACCCGGGGAGACCCAGTACTTC,CASSHWTSGPGETQYF
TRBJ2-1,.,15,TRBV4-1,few,TGCGCCAGCAGCCAAGGATTTACAGGTCGGGATGAGCAGTTCTTC,CASSQGFTGRDEQFF
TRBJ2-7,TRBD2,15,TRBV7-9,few,TGTGCCAGCAGCAAAGATAGCGGGGGGCTCTACGAGCAGTACTTC,CASSKDSGGLYEQYF
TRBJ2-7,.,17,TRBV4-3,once,TGCGCCAGCAGCCAAGATAAAGGCTCGGCGGGGATATACGAGCAGTACTTC,CASSQDKGSAGIYEQYF
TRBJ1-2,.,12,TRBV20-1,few,TGCAGTGCCCCGGACGGGAACTATGGCTACACCTTC,CSAPDGNYGYTF
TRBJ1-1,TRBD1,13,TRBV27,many,TGTGCCAGCAGTCGGACAGGGAATACTGAAGCTTTCTTT,CASSRTGNTEAFF
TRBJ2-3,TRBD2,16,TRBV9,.,TGTGCCAGCAGCGCTGACCTAGCGGGGGGGCCAGATACGCAGTATTTT,CASSADLAGGPDTQYF
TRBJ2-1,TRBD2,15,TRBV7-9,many,TGTGCCAGCAGCTCCCTAGCGGGGGGGCTCGATGAGCAGTTCTTC,CASSSLAGGLDEQFF
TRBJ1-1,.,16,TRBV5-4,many,TGTGCCAGCAGCCCGGGTGAGGAGGATATCTCCTCCGAAGCTTTCTTT,CASSPGEEDISSEAFF
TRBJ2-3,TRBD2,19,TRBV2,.,TGTGCCAGCAGTGAAGAGGGGCTGACACTAGCGGGAGTGGCAGATACGCAGTATTTT,CASSEEGLTLAGVADTQYF
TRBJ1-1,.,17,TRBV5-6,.,TGTGCCAGCAGCTTGGTCGCGGGGGCGCTCGGGAACACTGAAGCTTTCTTT,CASSLVAGALGNTEAFF
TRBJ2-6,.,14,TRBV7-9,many,TGTGCCAGCACCTTCCCGGTTGGGGCCAACGTCCTGACTTTC,CASTFPVGANVLTF
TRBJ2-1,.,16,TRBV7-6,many,TGTGCCAGCAGCTTAGCATCAGGGGCATCCTACAATGAGCAGTTCTTC,CASSLASGASYNEQFF
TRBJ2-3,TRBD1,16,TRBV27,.,TGTGCCAGCAGTTCACCAGCGGACAGGGGACCAGATACGCAGTATTTT,CASSSPADRGPDTQYF
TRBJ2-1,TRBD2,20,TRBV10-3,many,TGTGCCATCAGCCCCCCCGGGACTAGCGATCTGTACGGCTCCTACAATGAGCAGTTCTTC,CAISPPGTSDLYGSYNEQFF
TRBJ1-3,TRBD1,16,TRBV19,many,TGTGCCAGCCTCCGACAGGGTCGGACCCCTGGAAACACCATATATTTT,CASLRQGRTPGNTIYF
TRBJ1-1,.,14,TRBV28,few,TGTGCCAGCAGCCCCTTTGATAGGAACACTGAAGCTTTCTTT,CASSPFDRNTEAFF
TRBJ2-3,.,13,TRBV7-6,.,TGTGCCAGCACCGAATCAGGAGAAGATACGCAGTATTTT,CASTESGEDTQYF
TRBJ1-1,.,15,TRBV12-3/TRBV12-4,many,TGTGCCAGCCGGCAGGGGCCAGGGGTGAACACTGAAGCTTTCTTT,CASRQGPGVNTEAFF
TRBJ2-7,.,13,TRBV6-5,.,TGTGCCAGCAGCCGGGGTTCCGGCTACGAGCAGTACTTC,CASSRGSGYEQYF
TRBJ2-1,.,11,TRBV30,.,TGTGCCTCTGTTGCCAACAATGAGCAGTTCTTC,CASVANNEQFF
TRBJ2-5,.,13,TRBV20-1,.,TGCAGTGCTAGAGATCCGACACAAGAGACCCAGTACTTC,CSARDPTQETQYF
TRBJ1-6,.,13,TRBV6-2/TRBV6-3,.,TGTGCCAGCACCACCACGGTTGACTCACCCCTCCACTTT,CASTTTVDSPLHF
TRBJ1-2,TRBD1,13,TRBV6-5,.,TGTGCCAGCAGGCTACAGGGGAACTATGGCTACACCTTC,CASRLQGNYGYTF
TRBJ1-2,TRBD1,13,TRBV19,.,TGTGCCAGTAGTATCGACAGGGACTATGGCTACACCTTC,CASSIDRDYGYTF
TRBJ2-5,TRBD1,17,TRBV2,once,TGTGCCAGCACCGTCCCGGGACAGGGTCGTGCACAAGAGACCCAGTACTTC,CASTVPGQGRAQETQYF
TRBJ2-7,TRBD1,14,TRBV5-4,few,TGTGCCAGCAGCTTACGGGACAGCCCCTACGAGCAGTACTTC,CASSLRDSPYEQYF
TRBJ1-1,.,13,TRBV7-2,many,TGTGCCAGCAGCGCCCGGCCTGGCACTGAAGCTTTCTTT,CASSARPGTEAFF
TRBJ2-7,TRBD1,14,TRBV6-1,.,TGTGCCAGCGTTAAGACAGGGGGTTACCACGAGCAGTACTTC,CASVKTGGYHEQYF
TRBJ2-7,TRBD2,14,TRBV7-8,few,TGTGCCAGCAGCCCCAACCGGGAGGGCCGAGAGCAGTACTTC,CASSPNREGREQYF
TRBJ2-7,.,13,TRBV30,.,TGTGCCTGGAGTTTGGGGACGGTCTACGAGCAGTACTTC,CAWSLGTVYEQYF
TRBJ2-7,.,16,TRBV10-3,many,TGTGCCATCAGTGAGTCGCATTGGACAGACTCCTACGAGCAGTACTTC,CAISESHWTDSYEQYF
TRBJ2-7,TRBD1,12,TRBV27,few,TGTGCCAGCAGTCAAACAGGGGACGAGCAGTACTTC,CASSQTGDEQYF
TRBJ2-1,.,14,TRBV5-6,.,TGTGCCAGCAGCTTGGAAGGGTCCTACAATGAGCAGTTCTTC,CASSLEGSYNEQFF
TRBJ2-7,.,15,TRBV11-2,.,TGTGCCAGCAGCTTAAGTCTTGTGGGGCCGTACGAGCAGTACTTC,CASSLSLVGPYEQYF
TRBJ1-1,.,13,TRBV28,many,TGTGCCAGCACCGAAGCGGGGGGACGGGAAGCTTTCTTT,CASTEAGGREAFF
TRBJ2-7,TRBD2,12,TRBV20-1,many,TGCAGTTTCCTAGCGGGGGCCTACGAGCAGTACTTC,CSFLAGAYEQYF
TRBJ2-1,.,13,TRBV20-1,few,TGCAGTGCTAGAGATCGCCCGCAGGGCGAGCAGTTCTTC,CSARDRPQGEQFF
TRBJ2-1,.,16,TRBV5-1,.,TGCGCCAGCAGCTTGGACGCGGGGAGCTCCTACAATGAGCAGTTCTTC,CASSLDAGSSYNEQFF